The 30 T cell receptor beta chains below were found in one sample sequenced in a study of yellow fever vaccine responses in identical twins. TCRdb independently ran MiXCR on the RT-PCR reads; one entry per CDR3 protein. This table holds under 20,000 distinct CDR3 sequences, about two thirds found once. The input for sequencing was T cells from blood (PBMCs), unsorted or a sorted subset (not recorded which), taken before or after yellow fever vaccination (not recorded which). The receptors were gathered from a woman aged 18-29 years who received the yellow fever vaccine.

This rearrangement joins TRBV29-1 to TRBJ1-4; D is undetermined. V was shortened by 0 bases and J by 3 bases, with 5 bases between the two germline ends. The CDR3 loop spans 13 amino acids. Germline assignment: CDR1 SQVTM and CDR2 ANQGSEA. The DNA of the CDR3 is TGCAGCGTTGAAGAGAGGTCTAATGAAAAACTGTTTTTT. It is translated as CSVEERSNEKLFF.

This chain links TRBV19 with TRBJ1-2; perhaps TRBD1 as D (6 bases). The V and J ends lost 1 base and 4 bases respectively, with 13 bases between them. This CDR3 contains 15 residues. CDR1 is LNHDA and CDR2 is SQIVND in the germline V gene (reference sequence). Here the CDR3 reads CASSIAIGGSYGYTF. CDR3 DNA: TGTGCCAGTAGTATAGCCATCGGGGGCTCCTATGGCTACACCTTC. Full variable domain (remainder filled in from reference TRBV19 and TRBJ1-2): DGGITQSPKYLFRKEGQNVTLSCEQNLNHDAMYWYRQDPGQGLRLIYYSQIVNDFQKGDIAEGYSVSREKKESFPLTVTSAQKNPTAFYLCASSIAIGGSYGYTFGSGTRLTVV.

The chain uses TRBV12-3 or TRBV12-4 and TRBJ1-4, with D tentatively TRBD1 (6 bases). The CDR3 length is 13 residues. V lost 4 bases, J lost 5 bases, and 8 bases lay in between. DNA for the CDR3: TGTGCCAGCAGTTCCGGACAGAATGAAAAACTGTTTTTT. Its protein is CASSSGQNEKLFF.

The genes are TRBV4-1 and TRBJ2-7; tentative D call: TRBD2 (5 bases). The CDR3 extends over 14 amino acids. CDR1 and CDR2 from the germline V gene are MGHRA and YSYEKL. The germline V and J ends were trimmed by 3 bases and 6 bases, with 15 bases remaining between them. Here the CDR3 reads CASSHAGGPGEQYV. The CDR3 DNA sequence: TGCGCCAGCAGCCACGCAGGAGGTCCGGGCGAGCAGTACGTC.

The chain combines TRBV5-1 with TRBJ1-1; D remains unclear. Germline loops: CDR1 SGHRS, CDR2 YFSETQ. CDR3 length: 16 amino acids. Trimming shortened V by 5 bases and J by 0 bases, and 17 bases separated the two germline ends. In nucleotides, the CDR3 is TGCGCCAGCAGTGAAAATCTGTCGGAGATGAACACTGAAGCTTTCTTT. It translates to CASSENLSEMNTEAFF.

The chain joins TRBV2 to TRBJ2-7; D may be TRBD1 or TRBD2 (5 bases each). Per the germline V gene, CDR1 is SNHLY and CDR2 is FYNNEI. Trimming pared 5 bases from V and 4 bases from J, leaving 12 bases between. CDR3 length: 13 residues. The chain's CDR3 is CASSRDGKYEQYF. As DNA, the CDR3 is TGTGCCAGCAGTCGGGACGGAAAATACGAGCAGTACTTC.

This clonotype was observed once. The chain carries TRBV11-1 and TRBJ2-7; D remains unclear. The germline gives CDR1 SGHAT, CDR2 FQDESV (reference sequence). This CDR3 is built from 13 residues. V was trimmed by 4 bases and J by 5 bases, leaving 12 bases between them. The CDR3 spells CASSSPLGNEQYF. CDR3 coding DNA: TGTGCCAGCAGCTCCCCCCTTGGGAACGAGCAGTACTTC.

The chain carries TRBV20-1 and TRBJ2-7; D not resolved. This CDR3 region has 12 residues. V shed 3 bases and J shed 3 bases, with 9 bases lying between them. Germline V CDR1 and CDR2: DFQATT, SNEGSKA (reference sequence). The CDR3 DNA sequence: TGCAGTGCTAGTGGGGATCGCTACGAGCAGTACTTC. Translated, it gives CSASGDRYEQYF.

The chain joins TRBV6-2 or TRBV6-3 to TRBJ2-5; D possibly corresponds to TRBD1 (5 bases). Per the germline V gene, CDR1 is MNHEY and CDR2 is SVGEGT. The CDR3 runs to 13 residues. The V end was cut by 2 bases, the J end by 9 bases, with 13 bases between. The CDR3 sequence is CASSYDSLTAQYF. CDR3 in DNA: TGTGCCAGCAGTTACGACAGCCTAACGGCCCAGTACTTC.

The chain is built from TRBV10-1 and TRBJ2-5; D remains unclear. V lost 2 bases, J lost 5 bases, and 6 bases lay in between. CDR3 length equals 12 residues. Germline V gene sequence: CDR1 WNHNN, CDR2 SYGVQD (reference sequence). As DNA, the CDR3 is TGCGCCAGCAGTGAGACGGGTGAGACCCAGTACTTC. This codes for CASSETGETQYF.

This clonotype was found a few times. J is TRBJ2-2 and V is TRBV4-3, with 14 bases identical to TRBD2. Germline trimming cut 0 bases from V and 5 bases from J; bases unmatched to any gene: 5. The CDR3 length is 18 residues. Germline CDR1 reads LGHNA; CDR2 reads YSLEER. The CDR3 sequence: CASSQDLGTSGRTGELFF. CDR3 sequence (DNA): TGCGCCAGCAGCCAAGATCTTGGGACTAGCGGGAGAACCGGGGAGCTGTTTTTT.

This chain uses TRBV11-3 with TRBJ2-2; unclear D gene. V dropped 10 bases and J dropped 6 bases, with 6 bases sitting between them. Per germline, CDR1 SGHNT and CDR2 YENEEA. This CDR3 region has 10 residues. The chain's CDR3 is CATRSGELFF. The CDR3 DNA is TGTGCCACTAGGTCCGGGGAGCTGTTTTTT.

This clonotype has a handful of counts. The V call is TRBV9, the J call TRBJ2-3; TRBD2 matches 11 bases. The V gene's germline CDR1 is SGDLS and CDR2 YYNGEE. J gave up 4 bases and V 4 bases, and 5 bases lay outside the gene matches. The CDR3 is 15 amino acids. The CDR3 here is CASSPTSGGPDTQYF. DNA for the CDR3: TGTGCCAGCAGCCCTACTAGCGGGGGTCCAGATACGCAGTATTTT.

This chain links TRBV2 with TRBJ1-1; 10 nucleotides agree with TRBD1. The CDR3 is 16 residues long. Per germline, CDR1 SNHLY and CDR2 FYNNEI. With 5 bases clipped from V and 5 bases from J, the junction kept 11 bases outside the gene matches. The CDR3 protein is CASSLHQTGGVTEAFF. As DNA, the CDR3 is TGTGCCAGCAGTCTTCACCAGACAGGGGGCGTAACTGAAGCTTTCTTT.

V is TRBV12-3 or TRBV12-4 and J is TRBJ2-7; D gene uncertain. Trimming shortened V by 1 base and J by 0 bases, and 10 bases separated the two germline ends. This CDR3 region has 15 residues. DNA of the CDR3: TGTGCCAGCAGTTTAGAGGCCAGTTACTCCTACGAGCAGTACTTC. It is translated as CASSLEASYSYEQYF.

This clonotype has a handful of counts. The V gene is TRBV12-3 or TRBV12-4, the J gene TRBJ2-7, with 10 bases that match TRBD2. V shed 5 bases and J 2 bases; nucleotides not matched to a gene: 12. This CDR3 comprises 17 residues. The CDR3, as DNA: TGTGCCAGCAGTCCCACGCGACTACTAGCGGGGCCCTACGAGCAGTACTTC. Its protein is CASSPTRLLAGPYEQYF.

The rearrangement uses TRBV2 and TRBJ2-7; 9 bases align to TRBD2. This CDR3 spans 14 amino acids. Looked up from germline, CDR1 is SNHLY and CDR2 is FYNNEI. Losses at the gene ends were 6 bases for V and 6 bases for J; bases not matched to a gene: 9. This CDR3 reads CASRPGLAPTEQYF. CDR3 bases: TGTGCCAGCAGACCGGGACTAGCCCCAACCGAGCAGTACTTC. The variable domain in full, with the rest retrieved from reference TRBV2 and TRBJ2-7, is EPEVTQTPSHQVTQMGQEVILRCVPISNHLYFYWYRQILGQKVEFLVSFYNNEISEKSEIFDDQFSVERPDGSNFTLKIRSTKLEDSAMYFCASRPGLAPTEQYFGPGTRLTVT.

The CDR3 loop is CASSLGSGGSAEQYF. The CDR3 DNA sequence: TGTGCCAGCAGCTTGGGGTCTGGCGGGTCGGCCGAGCAGTACTTC. V is TRBV5-5 and J is TRBJ2-7; perhaps TRBD2 as D (5 bases). V lost 0 bases and J lost 6, with 16 bases in between. Germline CDR1 is SGHKS and CDR2 is YYEKEE (reference sequence). This CDR3 comprises 15 residues.

V usage is TRBV20-1 and J usage is TRBJ2-7; TRBD1 or TRBD2 may be the D gene (6 bases each). CDR1 is DFQATT, CDR2 SNEGSKA, per germline (reference sequence). Trimming removed 6 bases from V and 7 bases from J, with 13 bases in between. There are 11 residues in the CDR3. The CDR3: CSARRGEEQYV. The DNA for the CDR3 is TGCAGTGCCCGGAGGGGGGAAGAGCAGTACGTC.

This chain uses TRBV19 with TRBJ1-1; D remains unclear. V was shortened by 4 bases and J by 1 base, with 7 bases between the two germline ends. Germline CDR1 is LNHDA and CDR2 is SQIVND (reference sequence). The CDR3 contains 13 residues. The CDR3 reads CASSRLKNTEAFF. CDR3 nucleotides: TGTGCCAGTAGTAGGTTGAAGAACACTGAAGCTTTCTTT.

V and J are TRBV18 and TRBJ2-1; D call uncertain. V was trimmed by 3 bases and J by 2 bases, leaving 11 bases between them. The CDR3 has 15 amino acids. Germline V lookup: CDR1 KGHSH, CDR2 LQKENI. The CDR3 DNA reads as TGTGCCAGCTCACCGGCCGGTTCCCCCTACAATGAGCAGTTCTTC. Translation gives CASSPAGSPYNEQFF.

V gene TRBV18 combines with J gene TRBJ1-1, with a weak D call TRBD1 (5 bases). Per germline, CDR1 KGHSH and CDR2 LQKENI. CDR3 length: 11 residues. Trimming left V 3 bases short and J 11 bases short, with 10 bases between. CDR3 region: CASSPGGGAFF. CDR3 coding DNA: TGTGCCAGCTCACCTGGGGGAGGGGCTTTCTTT.

This clonotype appeared a few times. The chain is built from TRBV2 and TRBJ1-6, with a possible D match to TRBD1 (5 bases). The CDR3 runs to 15 residues. Trimming took off 7 bases at V and 7 bases at J, with 17 bases between the two ends. CDR1 is SNHLY, CDR2 FYNNEI, per germline. The chain's CDR3 is CASNRFATDNSPLHF. Here the CDR3 DNA reads TGTGCCAGCAATAGGTTCGCGACAGACAATTCACCCCTCCACTTT. The complete variable domain, with remaining parts taken from reference TRBV2 and TRBJ1-6, reads EPEVTQTPSHQVTQMGQEVILRCVPISNHLYFYWYRQILGQKVEFLVSFYNNEISEKSEIFDDQFSVERPDGSNFTLKIRSTKLEDSAMYFCASNRFATDNSPLHFGNGTRLTVT.

The chain uses TRBV7-3 and TRBJ2-1; D possibly corresponds to TRBD1 (6 bases). The CDR3 runs to 14 residues. V lost 1 base to trimming and J lost 4 bases, with 8 bases between them. Germline V gene lookup returns CDR1 SGHTA and CDR2 FQGTGA. CDR3 bases: TGTGCCAGCAGCTTAATACAGGGTTACAATGAGCAGTTCTTC. This codes for CASSLIQGYNEQFF.

The CDR3 protein is CASRPTGVETQYF. CDR3 nucleotides: TGCGCCAGCAGACCCACAGGGGTCGAGACCCAGTACTTC. J is TRBJ2-5 and V is TRBV5-1; 7 nucleotides line up with TRBD1. The germline CDR1 and CDR2 sequences are SGHRS and YFSETQ. The CDR3 covers 13 residues. The V gene end was trimmed by 5 bases and the J gene end by 5 bases; junction bases not matched to a gene: 6.

This clonotype showed up just once. The chain has TRBV20-1 and TRBJ2-5; the match to TRBD2 covers 9 bases. Losses at the gene ends were 3 bases for V and 6 bases for J; bases not matched to a gene: 5. CDR1 DFQATT and CDR2 SNEGSKA come from the germline V gene (reference sequence). The CDR3 has 13 residues. CDR3: CSASGREGKTQYF. In nucleotides, the CDR3 is TGCAGTGCTAGCGGGCGGGAGGGCAAGACCCAGTACTTC.

V and J are TRBV28 and TRBJ2-7, with 10 bases fitting TRBD1. There are 16 residues in the CDR3. Germline V lookup: CDR1 MDHEN, CDR2 SYDVKM. V lost 4 bases and J lost 5; bases outside the gene matches: 11. The DNA for the CDR3 is TGTGCCAGCAGTTCCGGCGAGGGACAGGGGCTCCACGAGCAGTACTTC. Residues: CASSSGEGQGLHEQYF.

This sequence joins TRBV24-1 and TRBJ2-1; tentatively, D is TRBD1 (5 bases). Germline V CDR1 and CDR2: KGHDR, SFDVKD. The CDR3 contains 12 residues. V was shortened by 7 bases and J by 4 bases, with 7 bases between the two germline ends. This CDR3 is CATSTGYNEQFF. CDR3 nucleotides: TGTGCCACCAGCACAGGATACAATGAGCAGTTCTTC.

The chain is built from TRBV20-1 and TRBJ2-7; 9 nucleotides line up with TRBD1. The CDR3 has 14 residues. V gave up 3 bases and J gave up 4 bases; unmatched junction bases: 7. The germline V gene has CDR1 DFQATT and CDR2 SNEGSKA (reference sequence). CDR3 nucleotide sequence: TGCAGTGCTAGTGAGGGGACAGGGATTTACGAGCAGTACTTC. Protein: CSASEGTGIYEQYF.

The J gene is TRBJ2-7, the V gene TRBV18, with D tentatively TRBD2 (5 bases). The CDR3 has 13 amino acids. Germline V CDR1 and CDR2: KGHSH, LQKENI. V was shortened by 3 bases and J by 2 bases, with 8 bases between the two germline ends. The CDR3 is CASSPGGPYEQYV. The DNA for the CDR3 is TGTGCCAGCTCACCCGGAGGTCCCTACGAGCAGTACGTC.